The 3 T cell receptor beta chains reported below all come from one sample, sequenced in a study of cytotoxic CD8 clonotypes in ibrutinib-treated CLL. Measured with immunoSEQ multiplex PCR; TCRdb has only the in-frame clones, and not every one. The sample has about 120,000 clones, 45% to 65% seen once; the top ten hold around 37%. The material sequenced was PBMCs, taken after 24 months of ibrutinib treatment. The receptors were sampled from a human donor with chronic lymphocytic leukemia.

This chain connects TRBV5-1 to TRBJ2-2; D is perhaps TRBD1 (5 bases). Trimming stripped 0 bases from V and 8 bases from J, with 11 bases between. CDR3 size: 14 residues. CDR1 SGHRS and CDR2 YFSETQ come from the germline V gene. As DNA, the CDR3 is TGCGCCAGCAGCTTGGGACAGCTATATGGGGAGCTGTTTTTT. Protein: CASSLGQLYGELFF.

CDR3 sequence reads: CASSHGTSGDEQYF. As DNA, the CDR3 is TGTGCCAGCTCACACGGGACTAGCGGTGACGAGCAGTACTTC. The chain links TRBV18 to TRBJ2-7; 11 bases line up with TRBD2. CDR3 size: 14 residues. Germline V lookup: CDR1 KGHSH, CDR2 LQKENI. J was trimmed by 5 bases and V by 4 bases; bases with no gene match: 4.

The chain recombines TRBV6-6 with TRBJ1-5, with TRBD1 as a possible D gene (6 bases). With 7 bases removed from V and 6 bases from J, the gap between germline ends came to 19 bases. CDR3 length: 15 amino acids. CDR1 and CDR2 from the germline V gene are MNHNY and SVGAGI (reference sequence). This CDR3 is CASTPRGAQVQPQHF. The CDR3 DNA is TGTGCCAGCACCCCTAGGGGGGCGCAGGTTCAGCCCCAGCATTTT.